This T cell receptor (beta chain) is drawn from a study of blood T cells in healthy people across ages. Study observations and caveats: Older age went with lower TCR beta diversity per million T cells, in a roughly linear way.

Germline CDR1 and CDR2: SQVTM and ANQGSEA. The germline V and J ends were trimmed by 6 bases and 3 bases, with 11 bases remaining between them. CDR3 length: 12 residues. A second about 7 to 11 cycle PCR used barcoded and J-beta primers. TCRdb re-analysed the 5' RACE reads in MiXCR, keeping a single row per CDR3 protein. The data show 750,000 to 1,000,000 distinct CDR3 sequences, around 29% seen once. Remarks on this clonotype: Its matching antigen is unknown.

The same data also went into a second study, on T cells of mothers and their children. Per that study: Thymic selection molds TCR recombination output in a comparable way in related and unrelated pairs.

The source of this sequence is a woman between 40 and 55 years old in good health. The rearrangement uses TRBV29-1 and TRBJ2-5; weak D call: TRBD1 (6 bases). The sequencing input was blood. CDR3 DNA sequence: TGCAGCGTCACACGGACAGAAGAGACCCAGTACTTC. It specifies CSVTRTEETQYF. The variable domain in full, with the rest retrieved from reference TRBV29-1 and TRBJ2-5, is SAVISQKPSRDICQRGTSLTIQCQVDSQVTMMFWYRQQPGQSLTLIATANQGSEATYESGFVIDKFPISRPNLTFSTLTVSNMSPEDSSIYLCSVTRTEETQYFGPGTRLLVL.